The next 10 T cell receptor beta chains were all read from a single sample in a study of vaccination and CD4 T cells after COVID-19. These receptors' targets are unknown. Treatment of the sample: approximately nine-day PBMC culture with coronavirus spike peptide pools or control peptides (ViraFEST assay). Cultured CD4+ T cell DNA was sequenced using the Oncomine TCR Beta short-read assay. TCRdb analysed the PCR reads with MiXCR anew, one entry per CDR3 protein. Of about 11,000 distinct CDR3 sequences listed, roughly 56% were seen once; the top ten hold over 7.5%. Sequencing was performed on CD4+ T cells from blood, cultured in vitro. Receptors were obtained from a human donor who had recovered from COVID-19.

This chain joins TRBV7-2 and TRBJ2-5; no clear D gene. Trimming took off 5 bases at V and 2 bases at J, with 6 bases between the two ends. CDR1 SGHTA and CDR2 FQGNSA come from the germline V gene. The CDR3 has 12 residues. The CDR3 loop reads CASSEQQETQYF. CDR3 nucleotides: TGTGCCAGCAGCGAACAACAAGAGACCCAGTACTTC.

The chain is built from TRBV30 and TRBJ2-7, with D possibly matching TRBD2 (6 bases). CDR1 is GTSNPN, CDR2 SVGIG, per germline (reference sequence). Trimming left V 4 bases short and J 0 bases short, with 16 bases between. CDR3 length: 15 amino acids. Written as DNA, the CDR3 is TGTGCCTGGACCGACGGGGGTTTGGGCTCCTACGAGCAGTACTTC. It codes for CAWTDGGLGSYEQYF.

The V gene is TRBV20-1, the J gene TRBJ1-4; no definite D call. Trimming stripped 0 bases from V and 11 bases from J, with 13 bases between. The CDR3 is 13 residues long. Germline V lookup: CDR1 DFQATT, CDR2 SNEGSKA (reference sequence). The CDR3 loop reads CSARDRTNNKLFF. The CDR3 bases are TGCAGTGCTAGAGATAGAACCAACAACAAACTGTTTTTT.

This clonotype appeared a single time. This chain connects TRBV6-1 to TRBJ2-1; 8 bases map to TRBD1. Germline lookup yields CDR1 MNHNS and CDR2 SASEGT. The J segment lost 2 bases and the V segment lost 3 bases, leaving 6 bases of the junction unmatched. CDR3 size: 16 residues. The CDR3 is CASSEKPGGPYNEQFF. As DNA, the CDR3 is TGTGCCAGCAGTGAGAAGCCAGGGGGCCCCTACAATGAGCAGTTCTTC.

The J gene is TRBJ2-7, the V gene TRBV21-1; no DNA check was done on the table's D call, TRBD2. TRBV21-1 is a listed pseudogene. The CDR3 covers 18 residues. CDR3 sequence reads: CASSEVRSRDYQSYEQYF. The DNA of the CDR3 is TGTGCCAGCAGCGAAGTCCGTTCAAGGGACTACCAATCCTACGAGCAGTACTTC.

The V call is TRBV11-2, the J call TRBJ1-1; TRBD1 agrees at 7 bases. The ends lost 5 bases at V and 6 bases at J; junction bases unmatched: 12. Germline values: CDR1 SGHAT, CDR2 FQNNGV. This CDR3 spans 15 amino acids. CDR3 nucleotide sequence: TGTGCCAGCAGCCCGGACCACACAGGGGTCGCTGAAGCTTTCTTT. Its protein product is CASSPDHTGVAEAFF.

The chain couples TRBV6-1 to TRBJ1-5, with 7 bases that match TRBD1. The CDR3 runs 16 residues. Germline lookup yields CDR1 MNHNS and CDR2 SASEGT. Trimming took 3 bases from V and 0 from J; bases not matched to a gene: 5. The CDR3 nucleotides read TGTGCCAGCAGTGACCCGCAGGGGGGTAGCAATCAGCCCCAGCATTTT. Its translation: CASSDPQGGSNQPQHF.

The chain uses TRBV7-8 and TRBJ2-7; 7 bases are a match to TRBD1. The CDR3 loop spans 14 amino acids. With V trimmed by 4 bases and J by 6 bases, 9 bases remained unmatched. Germline V gene data show CDR1 as SGHVS and CDR2 as FQNEAQ. CDR3 nucleotide sequence: TGTGCCAGCAGCTCCGTGAGGGGGCGCTTCGAGCAGTACTTC. Translating gives CASSSVRGRFEQYF.

This clonotype has only a few counts. The J gene is TRBJ2-7, the V gene TRBV20-1; D might be TRBD1 or TRBD2, each matching 5 bases. Trimming removed 0 bases at V and 7 bases at J, with 13 bases between. The germline V gene encodes CDR1 DFQATT and CDR2 SNEGSKA (reference sequence). The CDR3 runs 13 residues. Here the CDR3 DNA reads TGCAGTGCTAGAGATTTTAGGGGCGGGGAGCAGTACTTC. This gives the protein CSARDFRGGEQYF.

In its sample, this clonotype was seen a few times. This rearrangement joins TRBV12-5 to TRBJ1-2, with D unclear. The CDR3 runs to 13 residues. V lost 0 bases and J 10 bases, leaving 12 bases between the germline ends. Germline CDR1 LGHNT, CDR2 FRNRAP. The DNA for the CDR3 is TGTGCTAGTGGTTTGGTACCCCCGGGAGCCTACACCTTC. Translation gives CASGLVPPGAYTF.